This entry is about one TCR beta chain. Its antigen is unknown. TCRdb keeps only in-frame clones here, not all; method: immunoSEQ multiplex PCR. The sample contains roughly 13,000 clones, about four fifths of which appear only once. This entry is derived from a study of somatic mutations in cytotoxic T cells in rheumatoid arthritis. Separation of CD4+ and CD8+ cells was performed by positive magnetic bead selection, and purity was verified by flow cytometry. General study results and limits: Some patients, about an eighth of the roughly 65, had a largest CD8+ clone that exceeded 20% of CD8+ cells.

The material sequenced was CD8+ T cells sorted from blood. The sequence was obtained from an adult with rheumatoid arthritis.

The CDR3 DNA reads TGCGCCAGCAGGGAAGTAAAGACAGGGTATGGGGAAAAACTGTTTTTT. It translates to CASREVKTGYGEKLFF. V and J are TRBV10-1 and TRBJ1-4; 7 bases match TRBD1. The germline V gene encodes CDR1 WNHNN and CDR2 SYGVQD (reference sequence). The CDR3 sequence is 16 residues long. V gave up 6 bases and J gave up 8 bases; unmatched junction bases: 15.